This T cell receptor beta chain was captured in a study of T cell changes during pregnancy in multiple sclerosis. Clones were read by immunoSEQ multiplex PCR, and TCRdb kept only the in-frame ones, dropping some. Of approximately 88,000 clones in the sample, approximately 94% were seen once. This CDR3 is 14 amino acids long. Germline loops: CDR1 SEHNR, CDR2 FQNEAQ (reference sequence). The trim removed 2 bases at V and 6 bases at J, leaving 4 bases unmatched. The starting material was peripheral blood, obtained in the third trimester of pregnancy. The clonotype was recovered from a female donor with multiple sclerosis, enrolled in a pregnancy study. The chain uses TRBV7-9 and TRBJ1-5, with 7 nucleotides matching TRBD1. The CDR3 is CASSLSTGAQPQHF. CDR3 coding DNA: TGTGCCAGCAGCTTAAGCACAGGGGCTCAGCCCCAGCATTTT.